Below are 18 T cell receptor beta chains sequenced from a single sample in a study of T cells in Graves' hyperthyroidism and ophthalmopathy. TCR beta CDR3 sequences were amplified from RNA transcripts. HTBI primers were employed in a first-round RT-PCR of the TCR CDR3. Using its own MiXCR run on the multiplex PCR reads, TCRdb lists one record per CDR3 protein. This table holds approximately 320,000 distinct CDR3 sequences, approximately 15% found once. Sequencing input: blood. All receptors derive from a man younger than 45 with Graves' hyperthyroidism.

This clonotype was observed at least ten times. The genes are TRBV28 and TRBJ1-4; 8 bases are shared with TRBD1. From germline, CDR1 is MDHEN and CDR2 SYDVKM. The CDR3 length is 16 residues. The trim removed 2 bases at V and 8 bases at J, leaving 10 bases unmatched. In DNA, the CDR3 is TGTGCCAGCAGTTTACATTCGACAGGGGCTGGGGAAAAACTGTTTTTT. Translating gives CASSLHSTGAGEKLFF. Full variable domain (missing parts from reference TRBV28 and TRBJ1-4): DVKVTQSSRYLVKRTGEKVFLECVQDMDHENMFWYRQDPGLGLRLIYFSYDVKMKEKGDIPEGYSVSREKKERFSLILESASTNQTSMYLCASSLHSTGAGEKLFFGSGTQLSVL.

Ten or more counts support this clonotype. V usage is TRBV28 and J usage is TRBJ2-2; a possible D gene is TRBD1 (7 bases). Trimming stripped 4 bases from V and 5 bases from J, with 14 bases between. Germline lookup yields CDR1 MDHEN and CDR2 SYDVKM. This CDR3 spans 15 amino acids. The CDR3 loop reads CASSWSGGGTGELFF. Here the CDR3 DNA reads TGTGCCAGCAGTTGGTCAGGGGGAGGAACCGGGGAGCTGTTTTTT.

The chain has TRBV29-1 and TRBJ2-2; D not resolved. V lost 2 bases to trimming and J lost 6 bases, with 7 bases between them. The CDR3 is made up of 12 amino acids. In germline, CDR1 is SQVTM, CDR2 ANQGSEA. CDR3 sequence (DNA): TGCAGCGTTGAACTCAAAGCCGGGGAGCTGTTTTTT. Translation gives CSVELKAGELFF.

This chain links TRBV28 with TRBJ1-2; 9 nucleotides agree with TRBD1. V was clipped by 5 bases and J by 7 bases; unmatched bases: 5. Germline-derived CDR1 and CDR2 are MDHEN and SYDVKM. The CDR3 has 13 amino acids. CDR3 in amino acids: CASSLQGAGGYTF. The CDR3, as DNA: TGTGCCAGCAGTCTACAGGGGGCGGGTGGCTACACCTTC.

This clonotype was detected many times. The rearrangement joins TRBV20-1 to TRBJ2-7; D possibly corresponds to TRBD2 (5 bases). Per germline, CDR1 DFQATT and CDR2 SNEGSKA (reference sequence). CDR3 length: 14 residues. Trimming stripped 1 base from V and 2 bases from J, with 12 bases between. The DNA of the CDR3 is TGCAGTGCTAGAGCTGGTAGCGCGACCTACGAGCAGTACTTC. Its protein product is CSARAGSATYEQYF.

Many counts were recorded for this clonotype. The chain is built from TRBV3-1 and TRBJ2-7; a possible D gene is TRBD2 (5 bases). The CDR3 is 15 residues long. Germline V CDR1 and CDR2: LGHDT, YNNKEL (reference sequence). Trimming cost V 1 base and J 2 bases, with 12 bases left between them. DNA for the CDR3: TGTGCCAGCAGCCAAGGGAGCGGACCAACCTACGAGCAGTACTTC. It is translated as CASSQGSGPTYEQYF.

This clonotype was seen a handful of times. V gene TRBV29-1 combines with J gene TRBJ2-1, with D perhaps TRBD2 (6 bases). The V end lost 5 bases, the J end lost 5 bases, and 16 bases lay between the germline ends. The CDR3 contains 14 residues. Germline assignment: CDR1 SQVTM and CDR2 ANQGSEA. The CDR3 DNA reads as TGCAGCGTTCCAAGGGGTAGGAGGGACAATGAGCAGTTCTTC. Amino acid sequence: CSVPRGRRDNEQFF.

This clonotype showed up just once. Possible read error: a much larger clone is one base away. The CDR3 spells CTGKQGRQTQYF. The CDR3 DNA is TGTACCGGCAAACAGGGGCGGCAGACCCAGTACTTC. This chain uses TRBV2 with TRBJ2-5, with TRBD1 matching over 7 bases. Germline V gives CDR1 SNHLY, CDR2 FYNNEI. The CDR3 has 12 amino acids.

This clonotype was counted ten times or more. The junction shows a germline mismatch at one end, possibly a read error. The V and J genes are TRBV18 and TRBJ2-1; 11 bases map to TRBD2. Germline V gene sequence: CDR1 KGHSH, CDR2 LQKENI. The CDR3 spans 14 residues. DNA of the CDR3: TGTGCCACCTCACCGGACCTAGCGGGAGGTGAGCAGTTCTTC. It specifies CATSPDLAGGEQFF.

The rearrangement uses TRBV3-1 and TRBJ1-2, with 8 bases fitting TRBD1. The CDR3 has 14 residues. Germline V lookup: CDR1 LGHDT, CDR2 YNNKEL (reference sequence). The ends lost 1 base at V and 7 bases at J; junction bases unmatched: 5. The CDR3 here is CASSQAGGRGGYTF. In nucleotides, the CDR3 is TGTGCCAGCAGCCAAGCAGGGGGCAGGGGTGGCTACACCTTC. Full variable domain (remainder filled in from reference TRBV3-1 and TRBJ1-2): DTAVSQTPKYLVTQMGNDKSIKCEQNLGHDTMYWYKQDSKKFLKIMFSYNNKELIINETVPNRFSPKSPDKAHLNLHINSLELGDSAVYFCASSQAGGRGGYTFGSGTRLTVV.

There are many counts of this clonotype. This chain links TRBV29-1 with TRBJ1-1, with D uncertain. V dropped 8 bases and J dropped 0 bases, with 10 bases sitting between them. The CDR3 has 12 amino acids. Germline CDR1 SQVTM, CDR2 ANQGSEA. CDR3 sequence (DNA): TGCAGCTTTCGGACGGTGAACACTGAAGCTTTCTTT. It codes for CSFRTVNTEAFF. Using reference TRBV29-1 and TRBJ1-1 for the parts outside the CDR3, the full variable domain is SAVISQKPSRDICQRGTSLTIQCQVDSQVTMMFWYRQQPGQSLTLIATANQGSEATYESGFVIDKFPISRPNLTFSTLTVSNMSPEDSSIYLCSFRTVNTEAFFGQGTRLTVV.

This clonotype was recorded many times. CDR3 region: CAWSASPGEQFF. As DNA, the CDR3 is TGTGCCTGGAGTGCTTCTCCGGGAGAGCAGTTCTTC. The genes are TRBV30 and TRBJ2-1, with D possibly matching TRBD2 (5 bases). The CDR3 contains 12 residues. Germline CDR1 GTSNPN, CDR2 SVGIG (reference sequence). The germline V and J ends were trimmed by 1 base and 10 bases, with 11 bases remaining between them.

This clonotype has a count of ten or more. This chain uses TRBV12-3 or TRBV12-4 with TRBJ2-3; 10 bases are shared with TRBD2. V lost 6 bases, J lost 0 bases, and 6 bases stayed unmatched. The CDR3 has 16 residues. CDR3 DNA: TGTGCCAGCAGCTTTACTAGCGGGATCAGCACAGATACGCAGTATTTT. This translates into CASSFTSGISTDTQYF.

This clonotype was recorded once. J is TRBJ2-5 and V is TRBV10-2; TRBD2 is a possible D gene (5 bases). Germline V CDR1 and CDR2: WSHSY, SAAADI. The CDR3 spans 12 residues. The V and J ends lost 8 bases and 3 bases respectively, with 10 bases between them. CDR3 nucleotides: TGCGCCAGCCGGGAAAGGGAAGAGACCCAGTACTTC. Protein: CASREREETQYF.

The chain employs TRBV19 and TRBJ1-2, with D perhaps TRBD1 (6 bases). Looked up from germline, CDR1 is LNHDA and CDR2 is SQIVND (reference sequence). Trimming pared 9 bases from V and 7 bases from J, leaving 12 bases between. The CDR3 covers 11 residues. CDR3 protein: CASAKQGGYTF. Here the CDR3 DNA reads TGTGCCAGCGCGAAACAGGGTGGCTACACCTTC.

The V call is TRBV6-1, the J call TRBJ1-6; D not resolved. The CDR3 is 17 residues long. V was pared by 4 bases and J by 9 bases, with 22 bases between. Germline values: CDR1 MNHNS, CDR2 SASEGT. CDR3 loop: CASSGKAAAGSGSPLHF. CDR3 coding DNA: TGTGCCAGCAGTGGGAAGGCCGCGGCAGGCAGTGGTTCACCCCTCCACTTT.

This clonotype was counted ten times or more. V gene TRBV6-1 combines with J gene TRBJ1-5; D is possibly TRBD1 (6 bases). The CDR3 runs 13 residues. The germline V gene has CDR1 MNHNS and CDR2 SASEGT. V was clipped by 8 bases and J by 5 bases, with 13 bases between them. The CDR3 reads CASGGAWDQPQHF. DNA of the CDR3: TGTGCCAGCGGGGGGGCCTGGGATCAGCCCCAGCATTTT.

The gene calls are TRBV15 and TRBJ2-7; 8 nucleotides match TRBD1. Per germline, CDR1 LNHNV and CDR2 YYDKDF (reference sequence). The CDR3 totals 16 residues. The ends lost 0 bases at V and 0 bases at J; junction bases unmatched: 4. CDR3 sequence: CATSRDVGQGSYEQYF. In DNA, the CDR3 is TGTGCCACCAGCAGAGATGTCGGACAGGGCTCCTACGAGCAGTACTTC.